These T cell receptor beta chains were read from a single sample in a study of blood T cells in healthy people across ages. TCRdb ran MiXCR on the 5' RACE reads and lists one entry per CDR3 protein. The repertoire holds 1.5 million to 2 million distinct CDR3 sequences, with about 50% as singletons. Material: blood. The receptors were gathered from a woman between 35 and 50 years old in good health. The CDR3 runs from the conserved cysteine through the conserved F or W. Each record gives: clone size, D gene, J gene, V gene, CDR3 protein, CDR3 DNA. D genes are given only for firm matches. Part of the rows lack a size; the others show once, few, many or a class for expanded clones.

size: NA; D: TRBD1; J: TRBJ2-5; V: TRBV20-1; CDR3: CSASDRFKETQYF; DNA: TGCAGTGCCTCGGACAGGTTCAAGGAGACCCAGTACTTC
size: few; D: NA; J: TRBJ2-7; V: TRBV4-3; CDR3: CASSQDGIENYEQYF; DNA: TGCGCCAGCAGCCAAGATGGTATAGAGAACTACGAGCAGTACTTC
size: NA; D: NA; J: TRBJ1-5; V: TRBV12-3/TRBV12-4; CDR3: CASRRTGQPQHF; DNA: TGTGCCAGCAGGAGAACAGGCCAGCCCCAGCATTTT
size: NA; D: NA; J: TRBJ2-1; V: TRBV6-5; CDR3: CASSISPGYSEQFF; DNA: TGTGCCAGCAGTATCTCCCCGGGATACTCAGAGCAGTTCTTC
size: NA; D: TRBD1; J: TRBJ2-5; V: TRBV7-2; CDR3: CASSFTDRGRETQYF; DNA: TGTGCCAGCAGCTTCACTGACAGGGGGCGGGAGACCCAGTACTTC
size: NA; D: NA; J: TRBJ2-5; V: TRBV11-2; CDR3: CASSSGPGPETQYF; DNA: TGTGCCAGCAGCTCCGGACCGGGTCCGGAGACCCAGTACTTC
size: few; D: TRBD2; J: TRBJ2-1; V: TRBV11-2; CDR3: CASSQDGGLARNEQFF; DNA: TGTGCCAGCAGTCAAGATGGGGGACTAGCGCGTAATGAGCAGTTCTTC
size: NA; D: TRBD1; J: TRBJ1-6; V: TRBV4-2; CDR3: CASSQNTGGNSPLHF; DNA: TGTGCCAGCAGCCAAAATACAGGGGGAAATTCACCCCTCCACTTT
size: NA; D: NA; J: TRBJ2-5; V: TRBV7-9; CDR3: CASSQTGSRRTQYF; DNA: TGTGCCAGCAGTCAAACCGGGAGCCGGCGGACCCAGTACTTC
size: NA; D: TRBD2; J: TRBJ2-3; V: TRBV29-1; CDR3: CSHERGRRGTDTQYF; DNA: TGCAGCCATGAGCGGGGTCGTCGCGGCACAGATACGCAGTATTTT
size: NA; D: NA; J: TRBJ2-7; V: TRBV6-2/TRBV6-3; CDR3: CASSWSSGDRNNEQYF; DNA: TGTGCCAGCAGTTGGTCTAGCGGGGACAGGAACAATGAGCAGTACTTC
size: NA; D: NA; J: TRBJ2-3; V: TRBV5-1; CDR3: CASSLGSAISTDTQYF; DNA: TGCGCCAGCAGCTTGGGGTCAGCGATTAGCACAGATACGCAGTATTTT
size: NA; D: TRBD2; J: TRBJ2-3; V: TRBV6-2/TRBV6-3; CDR3: CASRPSGGVDTQYF; DNA: TGTGCCAGCAGACCCAGCGGGGGCGTAGATACGCAGTATTTT
size: few; D: NA; J: TRBJ2-5; V: TRBV6-5; CDR3: CASSYSSVAEGETQYF; DNA: TGTGCCAGCAGTTACTCGAGTGTGGCAGAGGGAGAGACCCAGTACTTC
size: NA; D: NA; J: TRBJ2-1; V: TRBV5-1; CDR3: CASKRTRDNEQFF; DNA: TGCGCCAGCAAACGGACTAGGGACAATGAACAGTTCTTC
size: few; D: TRBD2; J: TRBJ2-3; V: TRBV20-1; CDR3: CSARVRLASARDTQYF; DNA: TGCAGTGCTAGGGTACGACTAGCGTCGGCCCGGGATACGCAGTATTTT
size: once; D: NA; J: TRBJ1-2; V: TRBV27; CDR3: CASSVSPGAGGYTF; DNA: TGTGCCAGCAGTGTATCACCGGGGGCGGGTGGCTACACCTTC
size: many; D: NA; J: TRBJ2-5; V: TRBV7-2; CDR3: CASSLQTGSETQYF; DNA: TGTGCCAGCAGCTTACAGACTGGTTCGGAGACCCAGTACTTC
size: NA; D: NA; J: TRBJ1-1; V: TRBV6-5; CDR3: CASSRDWGYVEAFF; DNA: TGTGCCAGCAGCAGGGACTGGGGTTACGTTGAAGCTTTCTTT
size: NA; D: TRBD2; J: TRBJ2-1; V: TRBV3-1; CDR3: CASSQLPGTSGGDLNNEQFF; DNA: TGTGCCAGCAGCCAACTTCCGGGGACTAGCGGGGGGGACCTTAATAATGAGCAGTTCTTC
size: NA; D: TRBD1; J: TRBJ2-5; V: TRBV7-9; CDR3: CASIQGATAETQYF; DNA: TGTGCCAGCATTCAGGGGGCTACCGCGGAGACCCAGTACTTC
size: NA; D: TRBD2; J: TRBJ2-5; V: TRBV9; CDR3: CASRGTSGGDAETQYF; DNA: TGTGCCAGCAGAGGGACTAGCGGGGGTGATGCGGAGACCCAGTACTTC
size: NA; D: TRBD1; J: TRBJ1-2; V: TRBV20-1; CDR3: CSANYRGRDYGYTF; DNA: TGCAGTGCTAACTACAGGGGGCGGGACTATGGCTACACCTTC
size: NA; D: NA; J: TRBJ2-5; V: TRBV5-1; CDR3: CASSLGLQGSISGETQYF; DNA: TGTGCCAGCAGCTTGGGTCTTCAGGGTTCAATCAGTGGAGAGACCCAGTACTTC
size: few; D: NA; J: TRBJ1-5; V: TRBV5-1; CDR3: CASREWGDDQPQHF; DNA: TGCGCCAGCAGGGAATGGGGGGACGATCAGCCCCAGCATTTT
size: NA; D: TRBD2; J: TRBJ2-3; V: TRBV6-2/TRBV6-3; CDR3: CASSYAGLVRDTQYF; DNA: TGTGCCAGCAGTTACGCGGGACTAGTGCGGGATACGCAGTATTTT
size: NA; D: NA; J: TRBJ1-2; V: TRBV6-1; CDR3: CASSGLQESNYGYTF; DNA: TGTGCCAGCAGTGGTTTACAGGAGAGTAACTATGGCTACACCTTC
size: NA; D: NA; J: TRBJ2-4; V: TRBV9; CDR3: CASSVEARGQKNIQYF; DNA: TGTGCCAGCAGCGTAGAAGCGAGGGGCCAGAAAAACATTCAGTACTTC
size: NA; D: NA; J: TRBJ1-1; V: TRBV29-1; CDR3: CSVEDRGGGEAFF; DNA: TGCAGCGTTGAAGATAGGGGAGGGGGTGAAGCTTTCTTT
size: NA; D: NA; J: TRBJ2-5; V: TRBV29-1; CDR3: CGAARGKETQYF; DNA: TGCGGCGCAGCAAGGGGAAAGGAGACCCAGTACTTC